This T cell receptor beta chain derives from a study of cytomegalovirus exposure and HLA in healthy donors. This clone has a handful of counts. 13 Jbeta primers and 60 Vbeta primers were used for the PCR. This table comes from immunoSEQ multiplex PCR, and its TCRdb copy is limited to in-frame clones, with some not included. The sample contains around 130,000 clones, more than 80% of which appear only once. This CDR3 spans 12 amino acids. The V end was cut by 3 bases, the J end by 7 bases, with 9 bases between. CDR1 is LNHDA and CDR2 is SQIVND in the germline V gene (reference sequence). This sequence was found in a man between 35 and 55 years old in good health and CMV-seronegative. Input material: PBMCs. The J gene is TRBJ1-1, the V gene TRBV19; possible D gene TRBD1, 5 bases. The CDR3 loop is CASSMGEDEAFF. The CDR3, as DNA: TGTGCCAGTAGTATGGGGGAGGATGAAGCTTTCTTT. Filled out from reference TRBV19 and TRBJ1-1, the complete variable domain reads DGGITQSPKYLFRKEGQNVTLSCEQNLNHDAMYWYRQDPGQGLRLIYYSQIVNDFQKGDIAEGYSVSREKKESFPLTVTSAQKNPTAFYLCASSMGEDEAFFGQGTRLTVV.